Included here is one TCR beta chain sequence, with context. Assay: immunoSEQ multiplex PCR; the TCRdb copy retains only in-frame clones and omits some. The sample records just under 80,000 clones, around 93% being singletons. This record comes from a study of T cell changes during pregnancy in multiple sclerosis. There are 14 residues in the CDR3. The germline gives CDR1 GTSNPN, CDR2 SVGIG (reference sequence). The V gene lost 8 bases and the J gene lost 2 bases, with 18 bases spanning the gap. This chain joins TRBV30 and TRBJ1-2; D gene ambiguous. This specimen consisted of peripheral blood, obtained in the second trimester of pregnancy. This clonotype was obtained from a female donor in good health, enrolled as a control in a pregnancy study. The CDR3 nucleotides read TGTGCCGTGGGCAGTGTAACTTCCAACTATGGCTACACCTTC. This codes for CAVGSVTSNYGYTF.